This T cell receptor beta chain was identified during a study of shared clonotypes between healthy human individuals. With respect to this clone: Its antigen is as yet unknown.

Findings and limits, study-wide: Read depth was anticipated to influence clonotype sharing among donors.

The authors ran the assay at deep level. The authors distributed each subset's genomic DNA evenly over several immunoSEQ plates. Methods used by the authors: ImmunoSEQ only sent back junction sequences with no quality scores, so filtering was done differently. Assay used: immunoSEQ multiplex PCR; TCRdb lists only in-frame clones, some missing. Clonal size and the V and J genes are those of that table, whereas D and trimming came from the DNA. The table has hundreds of thousands of clones, approximately 80% seen once. Germline V CDR1 and CDR2: SGHAT, FQNNGV. V lost 5 bases and J 9 bases, leaving 17 bases between the germline ends. This CDR3 is built from 14 residues.

The source is a woman in her thirties or forties in good health. Some clones in this sample may be carry-over from other donors' samples. The sequencing input was PBMCs. J is TRBJ2-1 and V is TRBV11-2; unclear D gene. The CDR3 nucleotides read TGTGCCAGCAGCGCTAACCCTGGTACAAGTGAGCAGTTCTTC. This sequence encodes CASSANPGTSEQFF.